The TCR beta chain described here comes from a study of cytomegalovirus exposure and HLA in healthy donors. Remarks on this clone: Its antigen is unknown.

Germline V gene data show CDR1 as MNHNS and CDR2 as SASEGT. V shed 10 bases and J 5 bases; nucleotides not matched to a gene: 5. The CDR3 totals 13 residues. Study-level results: Later genetic work tied a missense DCLRE1C variant to beta-chain V and J trimming.

PCR primers comprised 60 Vbeta and 13 Jbeta primers. Libraries were prepared by immunoSEQ multiplex PCR; TCRdb keeps only in-frame clonotypes and omits some of them. This sample has roughly 130,000 clones, with around three quarters found just once. The sequenced sample was PBMCs. The receptor comes from a man younger than 40 in good health and CMV-seronegative. V usage is TRBV6-1 and J usage is TRBJ1-4; 9 bases are a match to TRBD1. CDR3 amino acids: CATRDRDNEKLFF. The CDR3 DNA reads as TGTGCCACCCGGGACAGGGACAATGAAAAACTGTTTTTT.